The 17 T cell receptor beta chains below come from one sample, sequenced in a study of cytomegalovirus exposure and HLA in healthy donors. With 60 Vbeta and 13 Jbeta primers, the PCR was carried out. Here immunoSEQ multiplex PCR was the method, and the copy in TCRdb shows in-frame clones only, minus some. Here the sample spans around 180,000 clones, just under 80% being singletons. The specimen was PBMCs. These receptors all stem from a woman in her fifties or sixties in good health and CMV-seropositive.

The chain links TRBV7-2 to TRBJ1-1; D unresolved. V lost 3 bases and J lost 8, with 13 bases in between. CDR3 size: 13 residues. Looked up from germline, CDR1 is SGHTA and CDR2 is FQGNSA. The CDR3 nucleotides read TGTGCCAGCAGCTTCGGCGGCCGATTGGAAGCTTTCTTT. Amino acid sequence: CASSFGGRLEAFF.

This chain's CDR3 is CSVAIAGDSPLHF. CDR3 bases: TGCAGCGTTGCTATCGCAGGGGATTCACCCCTCCACTTT. V and J are TRBV29-1 and TRBJ1-6, with D maybe TRBD1 (6 bases). V was cut by 4 bases and J by 8 bases, with 12 bases left in between. CDR1 and CDR2 from the germline V gene are SQVTM and ANQGSEA. The CDR3 runs to 13 residues.

This chain connects TRBV6-6 to TRBJ1-5; D may be TRBD1 (5 bases). The germline CDR1 and CDR2 sequences are MNHNY and SVGAGI (reference sequence). V was clipped by 0 bases and J by 2 bases, with 11 bases between them. This CDR3 is 16 amino acids long. CDR3 nucleotide sequence: TGTGCCAGCAGTTACTCAGGCGGGGCTGGCAATCAGCCCCAGCATTTT. Translation gives CASSYSGGAGNQPQHF.

The J gene is TRBJ2-3, the V gene TRBV19; TRBD1 matches at 8 bases. J lost 2 bases, V lost 9 bases, and 7 bases had no gene match. Germline V gene sequence: CDR1 LNHDA, CDR2 SQIVND (reference sequence). The CDR3 runs to 14 residues. The CDR3 loop is CASRQGLHTDTQYF. The CDR3 DNA reads as TGTGCCAGCCGACAGGGGCTCCACACAGATACGCAGTATTTT.

This clone has a single count. The chain recombines TRBV13 with TRBJ2-2; TRBD2 is a possible D gene (6 bases). V was cut by 3 bases and J by 5 bases, with 13 bases left in between. CDR3 length equals 15 residues. Germline V gene sequence: CDR1 PRHDT, CDR2 FYEKMQ (reference sequence). Here the CDR3 DNA reads TGTGCCAGCAGCTTCCGTAGCGGTGGGACCGGGGAGCTGTTTTTT. Translation gives CASSFRSGGTGELFF.

V gene TRBV18 combines with J gene TRBJ2-5; a weak D match, TRBD1 (6 bases). The germline V and J ends were trimmed by 5 bases and 5 bases, with 12 bases remaining between them. Germline V gives CDR1 KGHSH, CDR2 LQKENI. The CDR3 sequence is 13 residues long. The CDR3 region is CASSDDRWETQYF. DNA of the CDR3: TGTGCCAGCTCAGATGACAGGTGGGAGACCCAGTACTTC.

J is TRBJ2-7 and V is TRBV6-1, with D maybe TRBD1 (6 bases). The germline V gene has CDR1 MNHNS and CDR2 SASEGT. This CDR3 region has 15 residues. V was pared by 8 bases and J by 2 bases, with 19 bases between. For the CDR3, the DNA is TGTGCCAGCGTTAGGTCGTCCGGGACACCCTACGAGCAGTACTTC. Translated: CASVRSSGTPYEQYF.

This clone was detected once. The rearrangement uses TRBV18 and TRBJ1-6, with a tentative D call TRBD1 (5 bases). Germline V gene data show CDR1 as KGHSH and CDR2 as LQKENI. The CDR3 runs to 14 residues. The germline V and J ends were trimmed by 2 bases and 10 bases, with 12 bases remaining between them. The CDR3 is CASSPVREESPLHF. CDR3 coding DNA: TGTGCCAGCTCACCAGTCAGGGAGGAATCACCCCTCCACTTT.

The V call is TRBV10-1, the J call TRBJ1-1; unclear D gene. CDR1 and CDR2 (germline): WNHNN, SYGVQD (reference sequence). Trimming took 4 bases from V and 1 from J, leaving 10 bases between them. The CDR3 covers 14 residues. CDR3: CASSARPRNTEAFF. The CDR3 DNA follows: TGCGCCAGCAGTGCTCGTCCCCGGAACACTGAAGCTTTCTTT.

J is TRBJ2-3 and V is TRBV2; D may be TRBD2 (5 bases). CDR3 size: 14 residues. Trimming pared 4 bases from V and 2 bases from J, leaving 10 bases between. Looked up from germline, CDR1 is SNHLY and CDR2 is FYNNEI. CDR3 in DNA: TGTGCCAGCAGTGTCAAGCGGCACACAGATACGCAGTATTTT. Residues: CASSVKRHTDTQYF.

This clone has a handful of counts. The rearrangement links TRBV2 to TRBJ2-3, with D possibly matching TRBD2 (6 bases). The germline CDR1 and CDR2 sequences are SNHLY and FYNNEI. The CDR3 contains 14 residues. DNA of the CDR3: TGTGCTCCCAGGGCGGCGGGATCTTATGAAACGCAGTATTTT. It specifies CAPRAAGSYETQYF.

This chain uses TRBV7-8 with TRBJ1-2; 7 nucleotides match TRBD1. V was pared by 0 bases and J by 7 bases, with 11 bases of the junction left unmatched. The CDR3 length is 16 residues. Germline V gene sequence: CDR1 SGHVS, CDR2 FQNEAQ. The CDR3 loop reads CASSLARFRGKGGYTF. The CDR3 DNA reads TGTGCCAGCAGCTTAGCGCGGTTCAGGGGGAAAGGTGGCTACACCTTC.

The chain joins TRBV29-1 to TRBJ2-4; D unclear. Looked up from germline, CDR1 is SQVTM and CDR2 is ANQGSEA. Trimming took off 6 bases at V and 2 bases at J, with 14 bases between the two ends. The CDR3 runs to 14 residues. Here the CDR3 DNA reads TGCAGCGTCTTAGATACGGTCCCCAAAAACATTCAGTACTTC. This codes for CSVLDTVPKNIQYF.

The chain couples TRBV13 to TRBJ2-5, with 11 bases matching TRBD1. From germline, CDR1 is PRHDT and CDR2 FYEKMQ (reference sequence). The CDR3 is 15 residues long. The junction had 5 bases not matched to a gene; V was cut back by 3 bases and J by 5 bases. The CDR3 coding sequence is TGTGCCAGCAGCTTCCGGGACAGGGGGTCGGAGACCCAGTACTTC. This gives the protein CASSFRDRGSETQYF.

This chain connects TRBV7-8 to TRBJ1-2; no clear D gene. CDR1 and CDR2 (germline): SGHVS, FQNEAQ. V lost 1 base and J 4 bases, leaving 19 bases between the germline ends. CDR3 length equals 17 residues. The CDR3 DNA reads TGTGCCAGCAGCTTAGTCACTGATAATCCTACTTTCTATGGCTACACCTTC. Amino acids: CASSLVTDNPTFYGYTF.

In this sample, this clone turned up once. This chain uses TRBV5-1 with TRBJ2-2; perhaps TRBD1 as D (5 bases). The CDR3 contains 12 residues. The V end was cut by 4 bases, the J end by 7 bases, with 8 bases between. Germline lookup yields CDR1 SGHRS and CDR2 YFSETQ. This CDR3 is CASSETVGELFF. CDR3 in DNA: TGCGCCAGCAGCGAGACAGTCGGGGAGCTGTTTTTT.

For this clone: The junction differs from germline at one of its ends, possibly a read error. This CDR3 is CASSSQGKTIYF. DNA of the CDR3: TGTGCCAGCAGCTCCCAGGGAAAAACCATATATTTT. The rearrangement uses TRBV5-5 and TRBJ1-3; D is perhaps TRBD1 (5 bases). Germline CDR1 reads SGHKS; CDR2 reads YYEKEE (reference sequence). The length of the CDR3 is 12 residues. Full variable domain (rest looked up from reference TRBV5-5 and TRBJ1-3): DAGVTQSPTHLIKTRGQQVTLRCSPISGHKSVSWYQQVLGQGPQFIFQYYEKEERGRGNFPDRFSARQFPNYSSELNVNALLLGDSALYLCASSSQGKTIYFGEGSWLTVV.